This T cell receptor (beta chain) was captured by sequencing in a study of T cell responses to AZD1222 COVID-19 vaccine. Here immunoSEQ multiplex PCR was the method, and the copy in TCRdb shows in-frame clones only, minus some. The table records about 100,000 clones, around 90% of them present only once. Details on this clone: The antigen remains unidentified.

Unmatched junction bases numbered 11, after V lost 3 bases and J lost 8 bases. CDR1 SGHKS and CDR2 YYEKEE come from the germline V gene (reference sequence). This CDR3 is 15 amino acids long. Study-wide results and caveats: Spike-specific TCR breadth and depth grew following two AZD1222 doses.

The V and J genes are TRBV5-5 and TRBJ2-1; TRBD2 agrees at 7 bases. Sequencing used peripheral blood, obtained on day 0 of AZD1222 vaccination. The receptor comes from an adult in good health. The CDR3 sequence is CASSSVLGGSYEQFF. As DNA, the CDR3 is TGTGCCAGCAGCTCCGTTCTAGGCGGGAGCTATGAGCAGTTCTTC.